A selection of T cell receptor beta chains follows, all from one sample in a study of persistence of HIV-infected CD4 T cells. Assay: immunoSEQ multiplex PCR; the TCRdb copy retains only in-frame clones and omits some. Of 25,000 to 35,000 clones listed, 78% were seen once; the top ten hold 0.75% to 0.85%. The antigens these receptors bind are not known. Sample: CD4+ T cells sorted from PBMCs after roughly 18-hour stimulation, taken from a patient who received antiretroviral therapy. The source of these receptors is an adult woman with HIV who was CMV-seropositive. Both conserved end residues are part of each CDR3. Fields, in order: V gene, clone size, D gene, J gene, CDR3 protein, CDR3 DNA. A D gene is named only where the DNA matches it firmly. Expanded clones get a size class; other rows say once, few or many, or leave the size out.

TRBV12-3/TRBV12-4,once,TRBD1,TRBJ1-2,CASSLVGTAGYTF,TGTGCCAGCAGTTTAGTAGGGACAGCTGGCTACACCTTC
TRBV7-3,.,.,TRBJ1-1,CASSLQVNTEAFF,TGTGCCAGCAGCCTTCAGGTTAACACTGAAGCTTTCTTT
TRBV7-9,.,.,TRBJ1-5,CASSPNRDQPQHF,TGTGCCAGCAGTCCGAACAGAGATCAGCCCCAGCATTTT